These T cell receptor beta chains were read from a single sample in a study of HIV-infected patients and healthy controls. MiXCR, run by TCRdb on the 5' RACE reads, gives a single entry per CDR3 protein. The repertoire holds about 5,700 distinct CDR3 sequences, with 8.5% to 9% as singletons. Sequenced material: blood, taken during antiretroviral therapy. Source of these receptors: an adult with HIV infection. Each CDR3 is given without its conserved first and last residue. Each record gives: J gene, V gene, D gene, CDR3 protein. A D gene is named only where the DNA matches it firmly.

J: TRBJ1-2; V: TRBV2; D: -; CDR3: ASTLAPEGYT
J: TRBJ2-7; V: TRBV4-2; D: TRBD1; CDR3: ASSQDKGGGYEQY
J: TRBJ2-3; V: TRBV29-1; D: -; CDR3: SVLSSSDTQY
J: TRBJ2-7; V: TRBV28; D: -; CDR3: ASSTAYEQY
J: TRBJ1-4; V: TRBV20-1; D: -; CDR3: SARPLRGLNEKLF
J: TRBJ2-3; V: TRBV29-1; D: -; CDR3: SVGADSGTDTQY
J: TRBJ1-1; V: TRBV29-1; D: -; CDR3: SVWDGFMNTEAF
J: TRBJ1-1; V: TRBV4-2; D: -; CDR3: ASSQPQIGTGEAF
J: TRBJ2-1; V: TRBV3-1; D: TRBD2; CDR3: ASSLQTAGAYEQF
J: TRBJ2-2; V: TRBV13; D: TRBD1; CDR3: ASSSLPGQGNTGELF
J: TRBJ1-5; V: TRBV6-5; D: -; CDR3: ASRASQGRGNQPQH
J: TRBJ2-1; V: TRBV7-6; D: TRBD2; CDR3: ASSTLRGLGLPEQF
J: TRBJ1-2; V: TRBV24-1; D: TRBD1; CDR3: ATSPSGTGERDGYT
J: TRBJ2-6; V: TRBV24-1; D: -; CDR3: ATGGTARSGANVLT
J: TRBJ1-2; V: TRBV6-1; D: -; CDR3: ASTRDYGYT
J: TRBJ2-7; V: TRBV9; D: TRBD2; CDR3: ASSVGGAGVEQY
J: TRBJ1-5; V: TRBV2; D: TRBD1; CDR3: ASRGGTGTRNQPQH